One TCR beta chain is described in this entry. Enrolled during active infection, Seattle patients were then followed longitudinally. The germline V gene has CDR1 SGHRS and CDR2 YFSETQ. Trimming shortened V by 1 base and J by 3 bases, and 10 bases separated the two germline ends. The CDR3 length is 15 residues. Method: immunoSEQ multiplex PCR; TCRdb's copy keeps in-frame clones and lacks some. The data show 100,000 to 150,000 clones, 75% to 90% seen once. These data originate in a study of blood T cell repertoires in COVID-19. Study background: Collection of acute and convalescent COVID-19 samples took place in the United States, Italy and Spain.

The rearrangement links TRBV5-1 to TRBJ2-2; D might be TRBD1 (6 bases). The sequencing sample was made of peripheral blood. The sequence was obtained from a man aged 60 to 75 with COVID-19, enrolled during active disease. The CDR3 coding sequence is TGCGCCAGCAGCTTGTGGACAGACCACACCGGGGAGCTGTTTTTT. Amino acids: CASSLWTDHTGELFF.